One and the same sample provided the 25 T cell receptor beta chains below, sequenced in a study of blood T cell repertoires in COVID-19. TCRdb keeps only in-frame clones here, not all; method: immunoSEQ multiplex PCR. The sample yields around 150,000 clones, around 83% seen once. Source material: peripheral blood. The receptors were gathered from a man between 18 and 29 years old with acute or convalescent COVID-19.

V and J are TRBV18 and TRBJ1-3; D uncertain. With 2 bases removed from V and 0 bases from J, the gap between germline ends came to 8 bases. CDR1 is KGHSH and CDR2 is LQKENI in the germline V gene. CDR3 length equals 15 residues. The DNA of the CDR3 is TGTGCCAGCTCACCAGAGGCCGGCTCTGGAAACACCATATATTTT. Encoded protein: CASSPEAGSGNTIYF.

The V gene is TRBV18, the J gene TRBJ2-3; 10 bases match TRBD2. The CDR3 has 18 amino acids. Germline-derived CDR1 and CDR2 are KGHSH and LQKENI. With V trimmed by 2 bases and J by 0 bases, 8 bases remained unmatched. CDR3 coding DNA: TGTGCCAGCTCACCAAGGGCTAGCGGGGGCCTTAGCACAGATACGCAGTATTTT. Translated: CASSPRASGGLSTDTQYF.

The chain couples TRBV28 to TRBJ1-5, with D hard to call. The CDR3 runs 13 residues. Trimming took off 8 bases at V and 3 bases at J, with 11 bases between the two ends. Germline loops: CDR1 MDHEN, CDR2 SYDVKM. The CDR3 nucleotides read TGTGCCAGCCTTGGCAGCGTCAATCAGCCCCAGCATTTT. It codes for CASLGSVNQPQHF.

This clone was recorded a few times. The chain carries TRBV2 and TRBJ2-7, with D maybe TRBD2 (6 bases). The V and J ends lost 0 bases and 3 bases respectively, with 18 bases between them. The CDR3 has 17 amino acids. Germline assignment: CDR1 SNHLY and CDR2 FYNNEI. CDR3 coding DNA: TGTGCCAGCAGTGAAGCGGCACCGGGGGAGATCATCTACGAGCAGTACGTC. This sequence encodes CASSEAAPGEIIYEQYV.

The chain joins TRBV3-1 (or the pseudogene TRBV3-2) to TRBJ1-2; 7 nucleotides match TRBD1. This CDR3 spans 14 amino acids. V dropped 1 base and J dropped 4; count of bases not matched to a gene: 3. CDR1 is LGHDT and CDR2 is YNNKEL in the germline V gene (reference sequence). In DNA, the CDR3 is TGTGCCAGCAGCCAAGGTCAGGGGGTCTATGGCTACACCTTC. This encodes CASSQGQGVYGYTF.

The chain carries TRBV29-1 and TRBJ1-1, with D tentatively TRBD1 (5 bases). The ends were cut back, 6 bases at V and 7 bases at J, with 12 bases in the middle. Germline lookup yields CDR1 SQVTM and CDR2 ANQGSEA. The CDR3 has 11 amino acids. CDR3 in amino acids: CSVAGLGEAFF. The CDR3 nucleotides are TGCAGCGTCGCAGGGTTGGGTGAAGCTTTCTTT.

This clone showed up just once. The chain couples TRBV19 to TRBJ1-1, with TRBD1 identical over 7 bases. V gave up 5 bases and J gave up 0 bases; unmatched junction bases: 3. The CDR3 length is 14 residues. Per germline, CDR1 LNHDA and CDR2 SQIVND (reference sequence). The chain's CDR3 is CASSPGQVNTEAFF. In DNA, the CDR3 is TGTGCCAGTAGTCCCGGACAGGTGAACACTGAAGCTTTCTTT.

The rearrangement uses TRBV9 and TRBJ2-5, with TRBD1 matching over 7 bases. V was pared by 3 bases and J by 2 bases, with 7 bases of the junction left unmatched. There are 15 residues in the CDR3. Germline loops: CDR1 SGDLS, CDR2 YYNGEE. Here the CDR3 DNA reads TGTGCCAGCAGCGGGCCCGGGACAGCTCAAGAGACCCAGTACTTC. Its protein product is CASSGPGTAQETQYF.

As for this clone: This sample includes further DNA sequences coding for the same CDR3. The chain recombines TRBV6-5 with TRBJ2-7; 8 nucleotides line up with TRBD2. This CDR3 contains 15 residues. Germline V gene lookup returns CDR1 MNHEY and CDR2 SVGAGI. V lost 0 bases to trimming and J lost 2 bases; unmatched junction nucleotides: 3. The CDR3, as DNA: TGTGCCAGCAGTTACTCGAGCGGGGGAGCCTACGAGCAGTACTTC. This codes for CASSYSSGGAYEQYF.

This clone was picked up one time. The CDR3 region has the DNA TGTGCCAGCAGCCAAGCGCAGGGCCATGAGCAGTTCTTC. Protein: CASSQAQGHEQFF. The chain has TRBV3-1 (or the pseudogene TRBV3-2) and TRBJ2-1; TRBD1 might be the D (5 bases). This CDR3 spans 13 amino acids. The ends were cut back, 1 base at V and 8 bases at J, with 9 bases in the middle. The germline V gene has CDR1 LGHDT and CDR2 YNNKEL (reference sequence).

The chain carries TRBV5-1 and TRBJ1-4; 9 bases are shared with TRBD1. J gave up 6 bases and V 4 bases, and 7 bases lay outside the gene matches. The CDR3 contains 15 residues. CDR1 and CDR2 (germline): SGHRS, YFSETQ. The CDR3 bases are TGCGCCAGCAGCGCAAGGACAGGGGTCGATGAAAAACTGTTTTTT. Its translation: CASSARTGVDEKLFF. The whole variable domain, filled in from reference TRBV5-1 and TRBJ1-4, reads KAGVTQTPRYLIKTRGQQVTLSCSPISGHRSVSWYQQTPGQGLQFLFEYFSETQRNKGNFPGRFSGRQFSNSRSEMNVSTLELGDSALYLCASSARTGVDEKLFFGSGTQLSVL.

This chain links TRBV6-5 with TRBJ1-2; 7 bases agree with TRBD1. The CDR3 loop spans 13 amino acids. Germline values: CDR1 MNHEY, CDR2 SVGAGI. J was trimmed by 2 bases and V by 5 bases; bases with no gene match: 2. CDR3 protein: CASSRGQNYGYTF. In DNA form, the CDR3 reads TGTGCCAGCAGTAGGGGACAGAACTATGGCTACACCTTC.

The chain combines TRBV28 with TRBJ1-4, with D possibly matching TRBD1 (5 bases). Deletions cut 6 bases from V and 4 bases from J, with 18 bases between. Germline V lookup: CDR1 MDHEN, CDR2 SYDVKM. The CDR3 consists of 16 residues. The CDR3 DNA reads TGTGCCAGCAGCCAGGGCCCCGCGGGGTTTAATGAAAAACTGTTTTTT. Protein: CASSQGPAGFNEKLFF.

The gene calls are TRBV24-1 and TRBJ2-2; 11 positions agree with TRBD2. The trim removed 4 bases at V and 6 bases at J, leaving 6 bases unmatched. Looked up from germline, CDR1 is KGHDR and CDR2 is SFDVKD. The CDR3 sequence is 16 residues long. This chain's CDR3 is CATSDPGTSGAGELFF. The CDR3 DNA reads as TGTGCCACCAGTGACCCAGGGACTAGCGGAGCCGGGGAGCTGTTTTTT.

This rearrangement joins TRBV5-1 to TRBJ1-1, with TRBD1 as a possible D gene (6 bases). CDR1 is SGHRS, CDR2 YFSETQ, per germline. The germline V and J ends were trimmed by 0 bases and 6 bases, with 15 bases remaining between them. CDR3 length: 15 amino acids. CDR3 residues: CASSLGRQERAEAFF. The CDR3 nucleotides read TGCGCCAGCAGCTTGGGAAGACAGGAGAGGGCTGAAGCTTTCTTT.

For the CDR3, the DNA is TGTGCCAGCAGTGGGGAACAGGGAGGCAATCAGCCCCAGCATTTT. Translating it yields CASSGEQGGNQPQHF. This chain uses TRBV2 with TRBJ1-5; a weak D match, TRBD1 (6 bases). The CDR3 is 15 amino acids. Germline V gives CDR1 SNHLY, CDR2 FYNNEI. V was clipped by 4 bases and J by 2 bases, with 12 bases between them. The entire variable domain, with the rest obtained from reference TRBV2 and TRBJ1-5, is as follows: EPEVTQTPSHQVTQMGQEVILRCVPISNHLYFYWYRQILGQKVEFLVSFYNNEISEKSEIFDDQFSVERPDGSNFTLKIRSTKLEDSAMYFCASSGEQGGNQPQHFGDGTRLSIL.

The chain recombines TRBV5-1 with TRBJ2-3; 8 nucleotides line up with TRBD2. The CDR3 is made up of 16 amino acids. Germline loops: CDR1 SGHRS, CDR2 YFSETQ. Losses at the gene ends were 4 bases for V and 5 bases for J; bases not matched to a gene: 12. The CDR3: CASSLLAGPAVDTQYF. The CDR3 coding sequence is TGCGCCAGCAGCCTATTAGCGGGGCCGGCGGTAGATACGCAGTATTTT.

The V and J genes are TRBV27 and TRBJ1-4; tentative D call: TRBD1 (6 bases). CDR1 and CDR2 from the germline V gene are MNHEY and SMNVEV (reference sequence). This CDR3 has 13 residues. V was clipped by 2 bases and J by 7 bases, with 8 bases between them. The CDR3 DNA reads TGTGCCAGCAGTTTACAGGGGCGTGAAAAACTGTTTTTT. Residues: CASSLQGREKLFF.

The chain combines TRBV7-8 with TRBJ1-5; D not resolved. Germline-derived CDR1 and CDR2 are SGHVS and FQNEAQ. Trimming took off 2 bases at V and 2 bases at J, with 10 bases between the two ends. CDR3 length equals 15 residues. The CDR3 here is CASSLYDSGNQPQHF. CDR3 bases: TGTGCCAGCAGCTTATATGACTCGGGCAATCAGCCCCAGCATTTT.

The chain is built from TRBV30 and TRBJ2-3; D is perhaps TRBD2 (6 bases). Trimming cost V 0 bases and J 6 bases, with 10 bases left between them. The CDR3 consists of 13 residues. Germline V lookup: CDR1 GTSNPN, CDR2 SVGIG (reference sequence). The CDR3: CAWSVELADTQYF. The CDR3 region has the DNA TGTGCCTGGAGTGTGGAACTAGCCGATACGCAGTATTTT.

The CDR3 here is CASSTGNVYGYTF. CDR3 sequence (DNA): TGCGCCAGCAGCACCGGGAACGTCTATGGCTACACCTTC. V is TRBV5-1 and J is TRBJ1-2, with D unresolved. The length of the CDR3 is 13 residues. Germline CDR1 is SGHRS and CDR2 is YFSETQ. Trimming cost V 4 bases and J 4 bases, with 11 bases left between them.

The genes are TRBV5-3 and TRBJ1-4, with 8 positions matching TRBD1. TRBV5-3 is an ORF; its function is uncertain. The trim removed 3 bases at V and 6 bases at J, leaving 7 bases unmatched. This CDR3 has 15 amino acids. Here the CDR3 DNA reads TGTGCCAGAAGCTCAAGAGACAGGGGTGATGAAAAACTGTTTTTT. Its protein is CARSSRDRGDEKLFF.

V usage is TRBV7-9 and J usage is TRBJ1-2; TRBD1 is a possible D gene (5 bases). The CDR3 runs to 16 residues. The V end was cut by 4 bases, the J end by 1 base, with 16 bases between. Germline CDR1 is SEHNR and CDR2 is FQNEAQ (reference sequence). This CDR3 is CASSYGSGGDNYGYTF. CDR3 nucleotides: TGTGCCAGCAGCTATGGGTCAGGAGGGGATAACTATGGCTACACCTTC.

The V and J genes are TRBV6-1 and TRBJ2-3, with a weak D call TRBD1 (5 bases). Trimming cost V 0 bases and J 3 bases, with 13 bases left between them. In germline, CDR1 is MNHNS, CDR2 SASEGT. This CDR3 region has 16 residues. The CDR3 is CASSEAPIPGTDTQYF. The CDR3 coding sequence is TGTGCCAGCAGTGAAGCGCCCATCCCAGGGACAGATACGCAGTATTTT.

This clone was counted once. The chain links TRBV29-1 to TRBJ1-2; D is perhaps TRBD1 (6 bases). The V gene lost 4 bases and the J gene lost 2 bases, with 35 bases spanning the gap. The CDR3 has 21 amino acids. Germline lookup yields CDR1 SQVTM and CDR2 ANQGSEA. CDR3 coding DNA: TGCAGCGTTGCGAAGAAGGGGTTAATGGGCCGAGTGAACAGGGAGAACTATGGCTACACCTTC. Its translation is CSVAKKGLMGRVNRENYGYTF.